This TCR beta chain derives from a study of T-cell reconstitution after alpha-beta-depleted transplantation in children. This clonotype showed up many times. A TCRbeta library incorporating unique molecular identifiers was prepared. TCRdb passed the PCR reads through MiXCR, listing each CDR3 protein once. Of under 300,000 distinct CDR3 sequences listed, roughly 12% are singletons. Unmatched junction bases numbered 14, after V lost 5 bases and J lost 8 bases. Germline V gene lookup returns CDR1 SGHRS and CDR2 YFSETQ. The CDR3 loop spans 15 amino acids. The rearrangement uses TRBV5-1 and TRBJ2-3; TRBD1 matches 7 bases. The source is a male patient between 2 and 10 years old who had a stem cell transplant for chronic granulomatous disease, so the T cells may come from the graft donor. The material sequenced was peripheral blood, taken 180 days after TCRalphabeta/CD19-depleted stem cell transplant. CDR3 DNA: TGCGCCAGCAGAGATAAGGGACAGCGAGTAGGTACGCAGTATTTT. This sequence encodes CASRDKGQRVGTQYF.